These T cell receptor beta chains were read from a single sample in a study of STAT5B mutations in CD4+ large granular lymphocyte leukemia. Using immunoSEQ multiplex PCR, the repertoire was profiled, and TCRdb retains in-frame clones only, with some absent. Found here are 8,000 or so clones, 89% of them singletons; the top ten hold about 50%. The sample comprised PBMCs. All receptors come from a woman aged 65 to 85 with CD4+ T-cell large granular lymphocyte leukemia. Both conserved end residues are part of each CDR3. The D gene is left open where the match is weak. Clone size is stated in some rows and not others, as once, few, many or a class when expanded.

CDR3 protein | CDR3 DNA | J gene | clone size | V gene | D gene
CASSLVPATFGNTIYF | TGTGCCAGCAGCTTAGTCCCGGCTACTTTTGGAAACACCATATATTTT | TRBJ1-3 | - | TRBV7-2 | -
CASSRGEGDTDTQYF | TGTGCCAGCAGCCGCGGGGAGGGGGACACAGATACGCAGTATTTT | TRBJ2-3 | - | TRBV9 | -
CASDGTASNQPQHF | TGTGCCAGCGATGGGACAGCTAGCAATCAGCCCCAGCATTTT | TRBJ1-5 | once | TRBV6-1 | TRBD1
CAWSTQEAYEQYF | TGTGCCTGGAGTACCCAGGAGGCCTACGAGCAGTACTTC | TRBJ2-7 | - | TRBV30 | -
CASSSAGNQPQHF | TGTGCCAGCAGCTCGGCAGGGAATCAGCCCCAGCATTTT | TRBJ1-5 | few | TRBV7-8 | -
CASSLPLPGQARYGYTF | TGTGCCAGCAGCTTGCCACTCCCAGGACAGGCGCGATATGGCTACACCTTC | TRBJ1-2 | - | TRBV5-4 | TRBD1
CASSLQGNLLSPLHF | TGTGCCAGCAGTTTACAGGGGAATCTTTTATCACCCCTCCACTTT | TRBJ1-6 | - | TRBV5-6 | TRBD1
CATRGLLADTQYF | TGTGCCACCCGGGGGCTACTAGCAGATACGCAGTATTTT | TRBJ2-3 | - | TRBV19 | -
CASSQDSTSGNQETQYF | TGTGCCAGCAGCCAAGATTCGACTAGCGGGAACCAAGAGACCCAGTACTTC | TRBJ2-5 | - | TRBV4-2 | TRBD2
CASRDRGESWVLNTEAFF | TGTGCCAGCAGGGACAGGGGGGAAAGTTGGGTTTTGAACACTGAAGCTTTCTTT | TRBJ1-1 | - | TRBV11-3 | TRBD1
CASSQTNSGLKYF | TGCGCCAGCAGCCAAACGAATAGCGGGTTGAAGTACTTC | TRBJ2-4 | - | TRBV5-1 | TRBD2
CASSQDRRYEQYF | TGTGCCAGCAGCCAAGATAGGCGCTACGAGCAGTACTTC | TRBJ2-7 | once | TRBV14 | -
CASSLAVGLAEKLFF | TGCGCCAGCAGCTTGGCCGTGGGGTTAGCTGAAAAACTGTTTTTT | TRBJ1-4 | - | TRBV5-1 | -
CASRTAVSLANYGYTF | TGTGCCAGCAGAACGGCCGTCTCGTTAGCTAACTATGGCTACACCTTC | TRBJ1-2 | - | TRBV2 | -
CASSVQATDTQYF | TGTGCCAGTAGTGTACAGGCCACAGATACGCAGTATTTT | TRBJ2-3 | - | TRBV19 | -
CARSSRSAGEYTDTQYF | TGTGCCAGAAGCTCTCGTTCAGCGGGGGAGTACACAGATACGCAGTATTTT | TRBJ2-3 | - | TRBV5-3 | TRBD2
CASSQTVTPYGYTF | TGTGCCAGCAGTCAAACAGTAACCCCCTATGGCTACACCTTC | TRBJ1-2 | - | TRBV28 | -
CASSSYLSQGAGETQYF | TGTGCCAGCAGCTCCTATTTATCCCAGGGGGCGGGGGAGACCCAGTACTTC | TRBJ2-5 | - | TRBV5-6 | TRBD1
CASSQVIRRTGGPYGYTF | TGCGCCAGCAGCCAAGTAATCCGTCGGACAGGGGGGCCCTATGGCTACACCTTC | TRBJ1-2 | - | TRBV4-1 | TRBD1
CAGDEFRGLMSGNTIYF | TGTGCTGGAGACGAATTCCGTGGCCTCATGTCTGGAAACACCATATATTTT | TRBJ1-3 | - | TRBV30 | -
CASSRSGTGTSGGTEAFF | TGTGCCAGCAGCAGGTCCGGGACAGGGACGAGTGGTGGTACTGAAGCTTTCTTT | TRBJ1-1 | - | TRBV5-5 | TRBD1
CATSRATGGSLTDTQYF | TGTGCCACCAGCAGAGCAACGGGGGGTTCGCTCACAGATACGCAGTATTTT | TRBJ2-3 | - | TRBV15 | TRBD2
CSVEAQAGEKLFF | TGCAGCGTTGAGGCCCAGGCTGGTGAAAAACTGTTTTTT | TRBJ1-4 | - | TRBV29-1 | -
CASSSQQGSYGYTF | TGTGCCAGCAGCTCACAACAGGGGAGTTACGGCTACACCTTC | TRBJ1-2 | once | TRBV9 | TRBD1
CASSLGGESTQYF | TGTGCCAGCAGCTTAGGCGGGGAGAGTACGCAGTATTTT | TRBJ2-3 | - | TRBV7-2 | -
CASRQGGYGYTF | TGTGCCAGCAGACAGGGAGGGTATGGCTACACCTTC | TRBJ1-2 | - | TRBV6-6 | -
CASSRDRGGLPEAFF | TGTGCCAGCAGCCGGGACAGGGGCGGCCTTCCTGAAGCTTTCTTT | TRBJ1-1 | - | TRBV7-9 | TRBD1
CASSNFRDRAYEQYF | TGTGCCAGCAGCAACTTTAGGGACAGGGCCTACGAGCAGTACTTC | TRBJ2-7 | - | TRBV11-3 | TRBD1
CASSLEGRDRVGEQYF | TGTGCCAGCAGCTTAGAAGGCCGGGACAGGGTTGGCGAGCAGTACTTC | TRBJ2-7 | - | TRBV7-6 | TRBD1
CASSIQGLSNQPQHF | TGTGCCAGTAGTATACAGGGTTTAAGCAATCAGCCCCAGCATTTT | TRBJ1-5 | - | TRBV19 | -
CASSLDGTSTDTQYF | TGTGCCAGCAGCTTAGATGGGACTAGCACAGATACGCAGTATTTT | TRBJ2-3 | - | TRBV11-2 | -
CASSYSKGSPLHF | TGTGCCAGCAGTTACTCGAAGGGCTCACCCCTCCACTTT | TRBJ1-6 | - | TRBV6-5 | -
CASSTGPSPLHF | TGTGCCAGCAGTACAGGGCCTTCACCCCTCCACTTT | TRBJ1-6 | - | TRBV27 | -
CASSQGQGSSYNSPLHF | TGTGCCAGCAGCCAGGGACAAGGCAGCTCCTATAATTCACCCCTCCACTTT | TRBJ1-6 | - | TRBV7-9 | -
CASSQMETQYF | TGTGCCAGCAGCCAAATGGAGACCCAGTACTTC | TRBJ2-5 | - | TRBV7-9 | -
CSSLSAILSSGNTIYF | TGCAGCTCTCTGTCCGCGATCTTGAGCTCTGGAAACACCATATATTTT | TRBJ1-3 | - | TRBV29-1 | -
CASTPRGTERNQPQHF | TGTGCCAGTACTCCCAGAGGGACAGAACGCAATCAGCCCCAGCATTTT | TRBJ1-5 | - | TRBV19 | TRBD1
CASTLSWDSYGYTF | TGTGCCAGCACCCTTTCCTGGGACAGCTATGGCTACACCTTC | TRBJ1-2 | few | TRBV6-1 | TRBD1
CASSRTSGPYEQYF | TGTGCCAGCAGCAGGACTAGCGGCCCCTACGAGCAGTACTTC | TRBJ2-7 | - | TRBV7-2 | TRBD2
CASSRERLAGDSYEQYF | TGTGCCAGCAGCCGAGAGCGGCTAGCGGGGGACTCCTACGAGCAGTACTTC | TRBJ2-7 | - | TRBV7-2 | TRBD2
CASSPGVSGYTF | TGTGCCAGCAGCCCAGGGGTTAGCGGCTACACCTTC | TRBJ1-2 | - | TRBV7-2 | -
CAWTRGDSGNTIYF | TGTGCCTGGACCAGAGGCGACTCTGGAAACACCATATATTTT | TRBJ1-3 | - | TRBV30 | -
CASSSGTDGNTIYF | TGTGCCAGCAGCTCAGGGACGGATGGAAACACCATATATTTT | TRBJ1-3 | - | TRBV7-2 | -
CASRGNNQPQHF | TGTGCCAGTAGGGGTAACAATCAGCCCCAGCATTTT | TRBJ1-5 | - | TRBV19 | -
CASSLGGGADTQYF | TGTGCCAGCAGCTTAGGGGGGGGCGCAGATACGCAGTATTTT | TRBJ2-3 | - | TRBV7-9 | -
CASSVGHQTRTDTQYF | TGTGCCAGCAGCGTTGGTCATCAAACCCGCACAGATACGCAGTATTTT | TRBJ2-3 | - | TRBV9 | -
CASSPDSQQRETEAFF | TGCGCCAGCAGCCCGGACAGTCAACAAAGGGAAACTGAAGCTTTCTTT | TRBJ1-1 | - | TRBV5-1 | -
CASSLARGGYEQYF | TGTGCCAGCAGCTTGGCGCGGGGAGGCTACGAGCAGTACTTC | TRBJ2-7 | - | TRBV7-2 | -
CASSVTSVQETQYF | TGTGCCAGCAGCGTTACTAGCGTCCAAGAGACCCAGTACTTC | TRBJ2-5 | - | TRBV28 | TRBD2
CASSFPQQGVTEAFF | TGTGCCAGCAGCTTCCCTCAACAGGGGGTCACTGAAGCTTTCTTT | TRBJ1-1 | - | TRBV11-2 | TRBD1
CASGTGTQDYGYTF | TGCGCCAGCGGTACCGGGACACAAGATTATGGCTACACCTTC | TRBJ1-2 | - | TRBV5-1 | -
CARPETGADGEAFF | TGTGCCAGACCCGAGACAGGGGCAGACGGTGAAGCTTTCTTT | TRBJ1-1 | - | TRBV19 | TRBD1
CAWSVLNKGTADTQYF | TGTGCCTGGAGTGTACTTAACAAAGGCACCGCAGATACGCAGTATTTT | TRBJ2-3 | once | TRBV30 | -
CASSDVPVPGEKLFF | TGTGCCAGCAGCGATGTACCGGTCCCGGGTGAAAAACTGTTTTTT | TRBJ1-4 | - | TRBV9 | -
CASSVSGRTGELFF | TGTGCCAGCAGCGTATCAGGGCGAACCGGGGAGCTGTTTTTT | TRBJ2-2 | - | TRBV9 | -
CASSRMGGKETQYF | TGTGCCAGCAGCCGCATGGGGGGTAAGGAGACCCAGTACTTC | TRBJ2-5 | - | TRBV6-5 | -
CARSLGTSGNTIYF | TGTGCCAGAAGCTTGGGAACCTCTGGAAACACCATATATTTT | TRBJ1-3 | - | TRBV5-3 | -